This T cell receptor beta chain emerged from a study of circulating and synovial CD4+ cells in juvenile arthritis. Study-level points and caveats: T cell genome counts differed by at least an order of magnitude between CPL and CD4 samples. Diversity here was lower than in bulk blood CD4 cells. Circulating pathogenic-like lymphocytes shared a substantially higher fraction of CDR3 sequences with synovium than bulk blood.

Germline assignment: CDR1 GTSNPN and CDR2 SVGIG (reference sequence). Losses at the gene ends were 4 bases for V and 7 bases for J; bases not matched to a gene: 1. The CDR3 is 12 amino acids. TCRdb's copy holds only in-frame clones and misses some; the assay was immunoSEQ multiplex PCR. The sample carries more than 13,000 clones, 65% to 85% recorded once. This clone was seen once. Its antigen is undetermined. In the same sample, other DNA sequences code for this CDR3. This TCR came from a human patient with juvenile idiopathic arthritis. Some clones in this sample may be carry-over from other donors' samples. The source material was CD4+ T cells from synovial fluid. The chain links TRBV30 to TRBJ1-6; 7 bases map to TRBD1. CDR3 residues: CAWTQGNSPLHF. The CDR3 region has the DNA TGTGCCTGGACACAGGGGAATTCACCCCTCCACTTT.